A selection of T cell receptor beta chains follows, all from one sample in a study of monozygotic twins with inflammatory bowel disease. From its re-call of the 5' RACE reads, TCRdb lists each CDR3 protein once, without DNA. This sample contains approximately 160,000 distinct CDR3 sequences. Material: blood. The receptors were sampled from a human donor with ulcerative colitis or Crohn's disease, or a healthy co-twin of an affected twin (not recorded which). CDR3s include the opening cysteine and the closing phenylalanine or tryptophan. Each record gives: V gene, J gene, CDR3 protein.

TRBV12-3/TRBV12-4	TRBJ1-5	CASSLRGNQPQHF
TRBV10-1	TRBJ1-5	CASSGLGRESNQPQHF
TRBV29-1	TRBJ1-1	CSVSPGLNTEAFF
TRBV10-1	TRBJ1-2	CASSESRGYGYTF
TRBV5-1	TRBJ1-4	CASSPYRGPSTNEKLFF
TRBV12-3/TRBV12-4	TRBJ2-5	CASSRGSAQYF
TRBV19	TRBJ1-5	CASSPTGAIMVNQPQHF
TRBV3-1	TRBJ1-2	CASSQLPVGYTF
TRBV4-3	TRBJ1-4	CASSQDARGGAGEKLFF
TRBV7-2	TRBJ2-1	CASSLEPYNEQFF
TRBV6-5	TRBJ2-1	CASSYSRLAGGGNEQFF
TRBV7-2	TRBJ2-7	CASSLAVQGYEQYF
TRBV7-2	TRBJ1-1	CASSLLRMNTEAFF
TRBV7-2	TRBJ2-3	CASSSRGSTDTQYF
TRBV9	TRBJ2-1	CASSLDRSGRSYNEQFF
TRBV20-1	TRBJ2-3	CSARVMGVYTDTQYF
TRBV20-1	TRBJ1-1	CSARPDRNEAFF
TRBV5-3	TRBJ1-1	CARSFNGKWDTEAFF
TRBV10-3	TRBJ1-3	CAIRGTTSGNTIYF
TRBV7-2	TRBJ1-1	CASSLAPRLSEAFF
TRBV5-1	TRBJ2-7	CASSPGLGTEQYF
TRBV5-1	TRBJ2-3	CASSLDGLDTQYF
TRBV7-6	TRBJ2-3	CASSVAAGGPTDTQYF
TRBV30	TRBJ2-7	CAWSEIAEFYEQYF
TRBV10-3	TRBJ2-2	CAISENSRGVTGELFF
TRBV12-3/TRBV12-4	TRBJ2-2	CASSQTSGRDWELFF
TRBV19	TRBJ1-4	CASSRLDLPNEKLFF
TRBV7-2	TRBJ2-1	CASSPRTSGRVNEQFF
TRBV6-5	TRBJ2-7	CASSYSRGGAYEQYF
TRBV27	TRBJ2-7	CASSQSPDRRVYEQYF
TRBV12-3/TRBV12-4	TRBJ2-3	CASRQTSADTQYF
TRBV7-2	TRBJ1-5	CASSLVRDQPQHF